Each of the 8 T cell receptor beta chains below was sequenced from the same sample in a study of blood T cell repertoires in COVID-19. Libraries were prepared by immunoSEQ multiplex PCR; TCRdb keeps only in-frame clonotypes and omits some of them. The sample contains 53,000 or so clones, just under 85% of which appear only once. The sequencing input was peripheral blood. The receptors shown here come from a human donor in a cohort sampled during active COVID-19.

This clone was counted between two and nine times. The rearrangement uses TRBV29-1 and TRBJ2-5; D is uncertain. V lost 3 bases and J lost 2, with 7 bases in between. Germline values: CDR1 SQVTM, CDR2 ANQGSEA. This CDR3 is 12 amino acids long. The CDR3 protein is CSVDRSQETQYF. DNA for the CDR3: TGCAGCGTTGATCGCAGTCAAGAGACCCAGTACTTC. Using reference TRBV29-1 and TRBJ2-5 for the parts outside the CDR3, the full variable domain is SAVISQKPSRDICQRGTSLTIQCQVDSQVTMMFWYRQQPGQSLTLIATANQGSEATYESGFVIDKFPISRPNLTFSTLTVSNMSPEDSSIYLCSVDRSQETQYFGPGTRLLVL.

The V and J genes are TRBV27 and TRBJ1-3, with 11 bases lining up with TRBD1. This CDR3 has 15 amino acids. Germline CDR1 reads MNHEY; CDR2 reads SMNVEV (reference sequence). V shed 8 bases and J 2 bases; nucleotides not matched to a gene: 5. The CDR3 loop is CASASDRGPGNTIYF. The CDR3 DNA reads TGTGCCAGCGCCTCGGACAGGGGGCCTGGAAACACCATATATTTT.

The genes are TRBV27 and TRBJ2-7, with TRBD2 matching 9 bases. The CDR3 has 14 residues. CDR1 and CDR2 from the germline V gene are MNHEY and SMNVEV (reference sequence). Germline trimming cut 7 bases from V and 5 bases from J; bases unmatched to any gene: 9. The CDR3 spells CASKSLSGSDEQYF. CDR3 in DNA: TGTGCCAGCAAGTCCCTTAGCGGGAGCGACGAGCAGTACTTC.

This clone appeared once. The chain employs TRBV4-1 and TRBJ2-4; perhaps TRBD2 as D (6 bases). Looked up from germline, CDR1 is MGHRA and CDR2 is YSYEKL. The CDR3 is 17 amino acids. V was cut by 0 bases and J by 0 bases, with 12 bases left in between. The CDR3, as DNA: TGCGCCAGCAGCCAAGATGGGGGACTGCTAGCCAAAAACATTCAGTACTTC. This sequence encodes CASSQDGGLLAKNIQYF.

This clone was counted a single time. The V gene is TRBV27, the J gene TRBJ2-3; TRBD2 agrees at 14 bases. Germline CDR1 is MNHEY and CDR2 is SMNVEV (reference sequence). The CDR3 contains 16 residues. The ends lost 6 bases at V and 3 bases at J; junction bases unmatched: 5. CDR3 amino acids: CASSHRLAGGTDTQYF. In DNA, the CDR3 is TGTGCCAGCAGCCATCGACTAGCGGGAGGGACAGATACGCAGTATTTT.

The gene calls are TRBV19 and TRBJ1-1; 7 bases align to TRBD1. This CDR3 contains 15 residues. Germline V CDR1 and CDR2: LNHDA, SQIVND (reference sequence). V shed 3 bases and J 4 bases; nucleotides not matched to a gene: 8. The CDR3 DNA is TGTGCCAGTAGTATCCGCCCTGCAGGGGGCACTGAAGCTTTCTTT. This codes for CASSIRPAGGTEAFF.

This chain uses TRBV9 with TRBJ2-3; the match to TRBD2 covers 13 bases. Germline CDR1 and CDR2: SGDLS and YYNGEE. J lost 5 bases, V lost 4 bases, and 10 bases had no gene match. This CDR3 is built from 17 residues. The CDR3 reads CASSPRLAGGLRDTQYF. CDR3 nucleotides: TGTGCCAGCAGCCCGCGACTAGCGGGGGGCTTACGAGATACGCAGTATTTT.

The CDR3 DNA reads TGTGCCAGCACCCCAACGGGCTCCTACGAGCAGTACTTC. Protein sequence: CASTPTGSYEQYF. The V call is TRBV12-3 or TRBV12-4, the J call TRBJ2-7; D ambiguous. Trimming took off 7 bases at V and 0 bases at J, with 10 bases between the two ends. This CDR3 comprises 13 residues.